One T cell receptor (beta chain) is described in this entry. Which antigen it targets is not known. There are no base qualities to consult, and no much larger clone falls within one base. These data are taken from a study of Ad26.COV2.S vaccination and SARS-CoV-2 variants (dated by TCRdb to about 2021). Notes on the research overall: Donors in the vaccine arm were drawn from COV1001, a phase I-IIa trial of Ad26.COV2.S in healthy adults that was multicentre, randomized, double-blind and placebo-controlled. Ad26.COV2.S was administered intramuscularly at a dose of 5x10^10 or 1x10^11 viral particles, either as one shot or as two shots given 56 days apart. TCRbeta repertoire sequencing was used to assess the specificity and breadth of SARS-CoV-2-reactive T cell receptors after Ad26.COV2.S vaccination. A total of 32 samples were included in the TCR-sequenced set, comprising roughly 20 Ad26.COV2.S vaccine recipients, 5 placebo recipients and 8 SARS-CoV-2 convalescent individuals. Trial participants were randomized into five groups of five: low-dose or high-dose Ad26.COV2.S given once or twice, or placebo on both occasions. Throughout the experiments and outcome assessment, investigators stayed blinded to trial group allocation. What the authors observed across the whole study: Vaccine and placebo recipients had similar non-spike TCR breadth, a finding consistent with the vaccine containing only spike. Substantial breadth of spike-specific CD8+ and CD4+ T cell responses was reported after vaccination. Compared with placebo recipients, Ad26.COV2.S recipients showed higher spike-specific TCR breadth (P = 0.0014). The study lacked the statistical power to compare responses across vaccine doses or regimens. It was noted by the authors that total T cell responses may have been underestimated by the TCR breadth and depth analyses.

The intended sense of this specimen's treatment or condition label: around 19 received Ad26.COV2.S at low or high dose, single or two shots; 5 received placebo; per-sample allocation not given. For vaccine and placebo recipients, repertoires were sequenced using samples collected on day 63 after the first injection. Cohort 1b enrolled roughly 25 adults aged 18-55 years at a single site in Boston, USA, between 29 July and 7 August 2020. Ad26.COV2.S was a replication-incompetent adenovirus type 26 vector that expressed a prefusion-stabilized SARS-CoV-2 spike protein derived from the original Wuhan strain. The immunoSEQ Assay was used to sequence TCRbeta CDR3 regions. After extraction, genomic DNA underwent amplification by bias-controlled multiplex PCR, followed by high-throughput sequencing. As for the original processing: To quantify the absolute abundance of every unique TCRbeta CDR3 region, sequences were collapsed and filtered. T cell fraction was estimated by normalizing TCRbeta template counts to usable DNA, with usable DNA measured through amplification of reference genes found in all nucleated cells. Repertoire TCRs were annotated as SARS-CoV-2-specific when V gene, CDR3 amino acid sequence and J gene were exactly matched to a known reactive TCR set. The reference SARS-CoV-2 TCR set was derived from MIRA and filtered for enrichment in COVID-19-positive ImmuneCODE repertoires, a step that removed public or cross-reactive TCRs. Using the MIRA antigens, annotated TCRs were further analysed by specific ORF or by position within an ORF. Depth was the summed frequency of annotated unique rearrangements, while breadth was defined as annotated unique rearrangements over total unique productive rearrangements. Group comparisons of TCR breadth used two-sided Wilcoxon rank-sum tests. TCRdb mirrors the immuneACCESS table, restricted to in-frame sequences. Some clones are absent from its copies; in checked studies, under half trace to an unresolved V gene, and the reason for the others is unknown. For V, J and clone size, that table is used; D and trimming come from the DNA. In all, the sample holds 400,000 to 450,000 clones, and about 93% of those were seen once. The ten largest clones take up 9.5% to 15% of the sample.

The starting material was peripheral blood, obtained in a trial of Ad26.COV2.S vaccine versus placebo. The TCR was taken from a person between 18 and 65 years old who received the Ad26.COV2.S COVID-19 vaccine or a placebo.

The DNA is as follows: TGTGCCGGCTCTTTCTGGGACTACGAGCAGTACTTC. Translation gives CAGSFWDYEQYF. The rearranged segments are TRBV27 and TRBJ2-7; the D gene cannot be named for sure. Spanning cysteine to phenylalanine, the CDR3 consists of 12 amino acids. Just CDR3 DNA is preserved here, 36 bases in frame from base 1. CDR1 and CDR2 were assigned from the germline V gene (reference sequence) as MNHEY and SMNVEV. V is pared back by 11 bases and J by 3 bases, with 14 bases lying between the germline termini.